Below, 18 T cell receptor beta chains from the same sample are listed, as sequenced in a study of T cells in Graves' hyperthyroidism and ophthalmopathy. Researchers amplified the TCR beta CDR3 regions from RNA transcripts. With the HTBI primer set, the TCR CDR3 went through a first round of RT-PCR. In TCRdb, the multiplex PCR reads were re-called with MiXCR into one record per CDR3 protein. Among over 250,000 distinct CDR3 sequences, around 13% were seen once, and the ten largest hold roughly 35%. What was sequenced was blood. The receptor set was obtained from a woman in her thirties or forties with Graves' ophthalmopathy.

A remark on this clonotype: A much larger clone differs by one base, so this may be a read error. The final CDR3 position lacks the conserved phenylalanine or tryptophan, pointing to a likely read error. The CDR3 DNA reads TGTGCCAGCAGTGAAAGCAGGGCGGGGAACACTGAAGCTTTCCTT. It specifies CASSESRAGNTEAFL. The V and J genes are TRBV2 and TRBJ1-1; the D gene is possibly TRBD1 (5 bases). The CDR3 covers 15 residues. V was clipped by 2 bases and J by 1 base, with 11 bases between them. Per germline, CDR1 SNHLY and CDR2 FYNNEI.

The rearrangement joins TRBV7-9 to TRBJ2-7; weak D call: TRBD2 (5 bases). V was shortened by 6 bases and J by 0 bases, with 15 bases between the two germline ends. CDR3 size: 15 residues. Germline values: CDR1 SEHNR, CDR2 FQNEAQ (reference sequence). CDR3 coding DNA: TGTGCCAGCAGTCCCGCGGGCTTCAGCTCCTACGAGCAGTACTTC. This translates into CASSPAGFSSYEQYF.

J is TRBJ2-1 and V is TRBV6-2 or TRBV6-3, with 13 nucleotides matching TRBD2. Germline CDR1 is MNHEY and CDR2 is SVGEGT. The CDR3 contains 15 residues. Trimming took 6 bases from V and 7 from J; bases not matched to a gene: 6. In nucleotides, the CDR3 is TGTGCCAGCAGCTGGACTAGCGGGGGAGGGAATGAGCAGTTCTTC. The encoded protein is CASSWTSGGGNEQFF.

This clonotype showed up many times. The rearrangement links TRBV7-2 to TRBJ1-1, with D uncertain. Trimming took 5 bases from V and 5 from J, leaving 12 bases between them. In germline, CDR1 is SGHTA, CDR2 FQGNSA. The CDR3 spans 13 residues. The CDR3 sequence is CASSRSVFTEAFF. For the CDR3, the DNA is TGTGCCAGCAGCCGCTCTGTCTTTACTGAAGCTTTCTTT.

This clonotype came up many times. At one of its ends the junction is not consistent with the germline gene, which may arise from a read error. The chain links TRBV20-1 to TRBJ2-5; the D is unclear. The CDR3 is made up of 14 amino acids. The germline V gene has CDR1 DFQATT and CDR2 SNEGSKA (reference sequence). CDR3 loop: CSARVGIWQETQYF. The DNA for the CDR3 is TGCAGTGCCAGAGTGGGTATCTGGCAAGAGACCCAGTACTTC.

In its sample, this clonotype was seen many times. The rearrangement joins TRBV12-5 to TRBJ1-1; D possibly corresponds to TRBD1 (5 bases). Trimming removed 6 bases from V and 5 bases from J, with 16 bases in between. The length of the CDR3 is 14 residues. Germline assignment: CDR1 LGHNT and CDR2 FRNRAP. CDR3 sequence: CASGTGASMTEAFF. CDR3 in DNA: TGTGCTAGTGGGACTGGGGCCTCGATGACTGAAGCTTTCTTT.

In this sample, this clonotype turned up many times. The chain couples TRBV5-1 to TRBJ2-3, with D possibly being TRBD2 (5 bases). The germline V gene has CDR1 SGHRS and CDR2 YFSETQ. Trimming stripped 3 bases from V and 2 bases from J, with 13 bases between. The CDR3 loop spans 15 amino acids. DNA for the CDR3: TGCGCCAGCAGCTCGGAAAAGCGGTACACAGATACGCAGTATTTT. Translated, it gives CASSSEKRYTDTQYF. The full variable domain, its missing parts supplied by reference TRBV5-1 and TRBJ2-3, is KAGVTQTPRYLIKTRGQQVTLSCSPISGHRSVSWYQQTPGQGLQFLFEYFSETQRNKGNFPGRFSGRQFSNSRSEMNVSTLELGDSALYLCASSSEKRYTDTQYFGPGTRLTVL.

This clonotype was recorded at least ten times. The chain is built from TRBV28 and TRBJ2-7; 7 positions match TRBD2. CDR3 length: 14 residues. Germline CDR1 MDHEN, CDR2 SYDVKM. The J segment lost 2 bases and the V segment lost 8 bases, leaving 9 bases of the junction unmatched. CDR3 in amino acids: CASSLGGIPYEQYF. The CDR3 DNA sequence: TGTGCCAGCTCCCTGGGGGGGATACCCTACGAGCAGTACTTC.

This clonotype was observed a few times. V and J are TRBV15 and TRBJ1-5; tentative D call: TRBD1 (5 bases). The CDR3 contains 15 residues. V was shortened by 2 bases and J by 11 bases, with 19 bases between the two germline ends. Germline assignment: CDR1 LNHNV and CDR2 YYDKDF (reference sequence). CDR3 in DNA: TGTGCCACCAGCAGAATCTGGAGGGGCCCTTTTTCCCAGCATTTT. Translating it yields CATSRIWRGPFSQHF. Together with reference TRBV15 and TRBJ1-5, the CDR3 gives the full variable domain: DAMVIQNPRYQVTQFGKPVTLSCSQTLNHNVMYWYQQKSSQAPKLLFHYYDKDFNNEADTPDNFQSRRPNTSFCFLDIRSPGLGDTAMYLCATSRIWRGPFSQHFGDGTRLSIL.

This clonotype was seen a few times. The V gene is TRBV20-1, the J gene TRBJ1-6; D is perhaps TRBD1 (5 bases). Germline V gene lookup returns CDR1 DFQATT and CDR2 SNEGSKA (reference sequence). The CDR3 length is 15 residues. V lost 6 bases and J 6 bases, leaving 18 bases between the germline ends. The CDR3 loop is CSAGVGGVGNSPLHF. CDR3 in DNA: TGCAGTGCCGGGGTGGGGGGGGTCGGTAATTCACCCCTCCACTTT.

The chain links TRBV7-2 to TRBJ2-2; perhaps D is TRBD1 or TRBD2 (5 bases each). Per germline, CDR1 SGHTA and CDR2 FQGNSA. CDR3 length equals 14 residues. The V end lost 5 bases, the J end lost 4 bases, and 11 bases lay between the germline ends. CDR3 sequence (DNA): TGTGCCAGCAGCGCCGGGACCCTCACCGGGGAGCTGTTTTTT. Translating gives CASSAGTLTGELFF.

This clonotype showed up many times. V and J are TRBV9 and TRBJ2-1, with D hard to call. This CDR3 region has 12 residues. Germline CDR1 reads SGDLS; CDR2 reads YYNGEE. Trimming cost V 3 bases and J 9 bases, with 10 bases left between them. CDR3 loop: CASSAMGIEQFF. The DNA of the CDR3 is TGTGCCAGCAGCGCGATGGGTATTGAGCAGTTCTTC.

Many counts were recorded for this clonotype. The chain is built from TRBV20-1 and TRBJ1-5, with unresolved D. This CDR3 is 15 amino acids long. Germline V gene sequence: CDR1 DFQATT, CDR2 SNEGSKA (reference sequence). The ends were cut back, 0 bases at V and 5 bases at J, with 14 bases in the middle. CDR3 nucleotide sequence: TGCAGTGCTAGAGATCCCAGAGACCCCTATCAGCCCCAGCATTTT. Translated: CSARDPRDPYQPQHF.

This clonotype was seen repeatedly, ten times or more. The chain uses TRBV10-3 and TRBJ1-5; maybe TRBD1 (5 bases). V was cut by 9 bases and J by 4 bases, with 13 bases left in between. CDR3 length: 13 amino acids. Germline CDR1 and CDR2: ENHRY and SYGVKD. Here the CDR3 DNA reads TGTGCCATAGGGGAACAGATTAATCAGCCCCAGCATTTT. Encoded protein: CAIGEQINQPQHF.

This clonotype has a handful of counts. This clone may be a read error of a much larger clone one base away. A read error is likely, as this CDR3 ends without the conserved phenylalanine or tryptophan. V gene TRBV28 combines with J gene TRBJ2-7, with D hard to call. The V and J ends lost 4 bases and 1 base respectively, with 11 bases between them. This CDR3 contains 14 residues. Germline V gene data show CDR1 as MDHEN and CDR2 as SYDVKM. CDR3 sequence reads: CASSSSPSSYEQYL. CDR3 DNA: TGTGCCAGCAGTTCGTCCCCATCTTCCTACGAGCAGTACCTC.

This clonotype was seen many times. The V gene is TRBV20-1, the J gene TRBJ2-3, with TRBD2 identical over 9 bases. The CDR3 has 16 amino acids. The germline V gene encodes CDR1 DFQATT and CDR2 SNEGSKA (reference sequence). V lost 0 bases to trimming and J lost 1 base; unmatched junction nucleotides: 5. The CDR3 sequence is CSARDLAGRGTDTQYF. The CDR3 DNA sequence: TGCAGTGCTAGAGATCTAGCGGGGAGGGGCACAGATACGCAGTATTTT.

The chain employs TRBV20-1 and TRBJ2-1, with D perhaps TRBD2 (6 bases). Trimming stripped 1 base from V and 6 bases from J, with 13 bases between. CDR3 size: 14 residues. From germline, CDR1 is DFQATT and CDR2 SNEGSKA (reference sequence). DNA for the CDR3: TGCAGTGCTAGAGCCGGAGGGTGGGCCAATGAGCAGTTCTTC. Translation gives CSARAGGWANEQFF.

In its sample, this clonotype was seen many times. V gene TRBV7-8 combines with J gene TRBJ2-3; possible D gene TRBD2, 6 bases. This CDR3 is 16 amino acids long. CDR1 is SGHVS and CDR2 is FQNEAQ in the germline V gene. Trimming removed 5 bases from V and 1 base from J, with 16 bases in between. Written as DNA, the CDR3 is TGTGCCAGCAGCCCACCAATGGCGGGACGCACAGATACGCAGTATTTT. Amino acid sequence: CASSPPMAGRTDTQYF.